A selection of T cell receptor beta chains follows, all from one sample in a study of cytotoxic CD8 clonotypes in ibrutinib-treated CLL. TCRdb keeps only in-frame clones here, not all; method: immunoSEQ multiplex PCR. Of about 160,000 clones listed, roughly 84% are singletons. Sequences were derived from PBMCs, sampled at disease progression, from a patient treated with ibrutinib. The receptors stem from a human donor with chronic lymphocytic leukemia. The CDR3 runs from the conserved cysteine through the conserved F or W. A D gene is named only where the DNA matches it firmly. Expanded clones are given a class, and other clones once, few, many or no size at all.

-,-,TRBV23-1,TRBJ1-1,CASSHGGTEAFF,TGCGCCAGCAGTCATGGGGGTACTGAAGCTTTCTTT
-,once,TRBV7-9,TRBJ2-1,CASSLVGQGRYNEQFF,TGTGCCAGCAGCTTAGTAGGTCAGGGGAGGTACAATGAGCAGTTCTTC
-,-,TRBV5-6,TRBJ2-1,CASSTALGLLEQFF,TGTGCCAGCAGCACCGCTTTAGGACTCCTTGAGCAGTTCTTC
TRBD1,-,TRBV19,TRBJ1-3,CASMFQTGLYSGNTIYF,TGTGCCAGTATGTTTCAGACAGGGCTATACTCTGGAAACACCATATATTTT
TRBD2,-,TRBV7-3,TRBJ2-1,CASSSHLVVGGYNEQFF,TGTGCCAGCAGCTCCCACTTGGTCGTGGGAGGGTACAATGAGCAGTTCTTC
-,-,TRBV7-2,TRBJ2-7,CASSLDKSEQYF,TGTGCCAGCAGCTTGGATAAGTCCGAGCAGTACTTC
-,-,TRBV5-5,TRBJ1-5,CASSPLLGRNNQPQHF,TGTGCCAGCAGCCCGCTACTAGGACGGAACAATCAGCCCCAGCATTTT
-,-,TRBV5-1,TRBJ2-3,CASSFAATSTDTQYF,TGCGCCAGCAGCTTTGCCGCCACTAGCACAGATACGCAGTATTTT
TRBD1,-,TRBV5-1,TRBJ1-5,CASSLEGQIYQPQHF,TGCGCCAGCAGCTTGGAGGGACAGATCTATCAGCCCCAGCATTTT
-,-,TRBV4-1,TRBJ2-7,CASSQGGDSFYEQYF,TGCGCCAGCAGCCAAGGGGGGGACAGTTTCTACGAGCAGTACTTC
TRBD2,-,TRBV6-6,TRBJ2-7,CASTLAGRGYEQYF,TGTGCCAGCACTCTAGCGGGCCGGGGCTACGAGCAGTACTTC
-,-,TRBV4-2,TRBJ1-3,CASRGGALAGNTIYF,TGTGCCAGCAGAGGAGGGGCCCTGGCTGGAAACACCATATATTTT
-,-,TRBV9,TRBJ2-3,CASSVDPRVDTQYF,TGTGCCAGCAGCGTAGACCCCAGGGTGGATACGCAGTATTTT
-,-,TRBV28,TRBJ2-3,CASSRPRGRDTPDTQYF,TGTGCCAGCAGTCGCCCTCGGGGTAGAGACACTCCCGATACGCAGTATTTT
TRBD1,-,TRBV4-3,TRBJ2-3,CASSRLTQGSDTQYF,TGCGCCAGCAGCCGATTAACACAGGGGTCAGATACGCAGTATTTT
-,-,TRBV4-3,TRBJ1-3,CASSQAGGGRGPVAGNTIYF,TGCGCCAGCAGCCAAGCCGGCGGGGGCAGGGGCCCTGTTGCTGGAAACACCATATATTTT
TRBD1,-,TRBV6-6,TRBJ1-2,CASSSDRGGYTF,TGTGCCAGCAGTTCAGACAGGGGTGGCTACACCTTC
-,-,TRBV6-1,TRBJ1-3,CASSEKGAVDGNTIYF,TGTGCCAGCAGTGAAAAGGGTGCGGTAGATGGAAACACCATATATTTT
-,-,TRBV21-1,TRBJ2-3,CASSTPTGGRADTQYF,TGTGCCAGCAGCACACCAACAGGGGGCCGGGCGGATACGCAGTATTTT
TRBD1,once,TRBV7-3,TRBJ2-1,CASSLGQGAGNEQFF,TGTGCCAGCAGCTTAGGACAGGGGGCGGGCAATGAGCAGTTCTTC
TRBD2,-,TRBV7-8,TRBJ2-3,CASSLAPSGRTDTQYF,TGTGCCAGCAGCTTAGCGCCTAGCGGGCGGACAGATACGCAGTATTTT
-,-,TRBV27,TRBJ2-7,CASSFSVLSRTYEQYF,TGTGCCAGCAGTTTCTCCGTTTTGTCGCGCACCTACGAGCAGTACTTC
-,-,TRBV12-5,TRBJ1-5,CASGQQDQPQHF,TGTGCTAGTGGCCAACAGGACCAGCCCCAGCATTTT
TRBD2,-,TRBV6-5,TRBJ2-7,CASSPIAGGPVEQYF,TGTGCCAGCAGTCCCATAGCGGGAGGGCCGGTCGAGCAGTACTTC
TRBD1,-,TRBV6-5,TRBJ1-1,CASSYSRTGGEWFF,TGTGCCAGCAGTTACTCCCGGACAGGGGGGGAGTGGTTCTTT
TRBD2,-,TRBV18,TRBJ2-2,CASSPLEAGVVTGELFF,TGTGCCAGCTCACCGTTAGAAGCGGGAGTCGTAACCGGGGAGCTGTTTTTT
-,-,TRBV5-5,TRBJ2-2,CASSLRPGLLVTGELFF,TGTGCCAGCAGCTTGAGGCCCGGTTTGTTGGTCACCGGGGAGCTGTTTTTT
-,-,TRBV6-5,TRBJ1-4,CASRRTGATNEKLFF,TGTGCCAGCAGACGAACAGGAGCAACTAATGAAAAACTGTTTTTT
-,few,TRBV5-1,TRBJ2-5,CASSLASSETQYF,TGCGCCAGCAGCTTGGCCTCGTCGGAGACCCAGTACTTC
-,-,TRBV5-1,TRBJ2-2,CASRGQSNTGELFF,TGCGCCAGCAGGGGACAATCGAACACCGGGGAGCTGTTTTTT
-,-,TRBV29-1,TRBJ1-2,CSVVPGDNYGYTF,TGCAGCGTTGTGCCAGGGGATAACTATGGCTACACCTTC
TRBD2,-,TRBV5-1,TRBJ2-1,CASSRTSGGDEQFF,TGCGCCAGCAGCCGGACTAGCGGGGGGGATGAGCAGTTCTTC
-,-,TRBV5-1,TRBJ1-3,CASSLVGFGNTIYF,TGCGCCAGCAGCTTGGTAGGGTTCGGAAACACCATATATTTT
TRBD1,-,TRBV18,TRBJ2-7,CASSRTGSPSYEQYF,TGTGCCAGCTCCCGGACAGGGAGTCCATCCTACGAGCAGTACTTC
TRBD1,-,TRBV7-8,TRBJ2-1,CASSLGQGYDEQFF,TGTGCCAGCAGCTTGGGACAGGGGTATGATGAGCAGTTCTTC
TRBD1,-,TRBV11-3,TRBJ2-7,CASSSRDRGSYEQYF,TGTGCCAGCAGCTCCCGGGACAGGGGCTCCTACGAGCAGTACTTC
-,once,TRBV9,TRBJ1-1,CASSVEGEMNTEAFF,TGTGCCAGCAGCGTAGAAGGGGAAATGAACACTGAAGCTTTCTTT